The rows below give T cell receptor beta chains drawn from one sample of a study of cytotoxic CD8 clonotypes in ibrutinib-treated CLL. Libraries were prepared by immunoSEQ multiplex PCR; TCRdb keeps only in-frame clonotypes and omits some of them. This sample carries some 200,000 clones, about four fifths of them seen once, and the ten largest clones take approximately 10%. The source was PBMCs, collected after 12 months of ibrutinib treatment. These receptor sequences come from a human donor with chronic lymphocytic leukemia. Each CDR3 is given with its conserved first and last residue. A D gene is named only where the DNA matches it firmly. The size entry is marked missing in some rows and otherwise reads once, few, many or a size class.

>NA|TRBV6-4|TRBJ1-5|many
TGTGCCAGCAGCCCCGGGGAGGGTCAGCCCCAGCATTTT
CASSPGEGQPQHF
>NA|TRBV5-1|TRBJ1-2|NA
TGCGCCAGCAGCTTAGCGGGCCCAGACTATGGCTACACCTTC
CASSLAGPDYGYTF
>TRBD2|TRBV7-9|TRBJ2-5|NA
TGTGCCAGCACCCGGGGGGGGCCCCCCCAAGAGACCCAGTACTTC
CASTRGGPPQETQYF
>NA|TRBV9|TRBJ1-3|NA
TGTGCCAGCAGCTTTAGCGGGGGCCACAGCTCTGGAAACACCATATATTTT
CASSFSGGHSSGNTIYF
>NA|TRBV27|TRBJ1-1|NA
TGTGCCAGCAGTTTCGGGGGGACTGGCACTGAAGCTTTCTTT
CASSFGGTGTEAFF
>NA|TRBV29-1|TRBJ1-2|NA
TGCAGCGTTGGACTACCCGCTAACTATGGCTACACCTTC
CSVGLPANYGYTF
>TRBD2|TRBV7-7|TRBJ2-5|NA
TGTGCTAGCAGCTTGGGTAGCGGGATCGGGGCCAGCGAGACCCAGTACTTC
CASSLGSGIGASETQYF
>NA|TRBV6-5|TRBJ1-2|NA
TGTGCCAGCAGTAAAGGGCAGGGTTTGGGCTACACCTTC
CASSKGQGLGYTF
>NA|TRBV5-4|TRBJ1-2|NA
TGTGCCAGCAGCCGTATCGGAGGGACCGCGGGTTTTGGCTACACCTTC
CASSRIGGTAGFGYTF
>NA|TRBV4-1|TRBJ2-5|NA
TGCGCCAGCAGCCAAGAAGGAGGGGGGGCGAAGAAAACCCAGTACTTC
CASSQEGGGAKKTQYF
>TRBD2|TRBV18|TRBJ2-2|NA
TGTGCCAGCTCACCCTCCGTTCTAGCGGGAGTGGCCGGGGAGCTGTTTTTT
CASSPSVLAGVAGELFF
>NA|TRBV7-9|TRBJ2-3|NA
TGTGCCAGCAGCCCAAGCTACGCGACAGATACGCAGTATTTT
CASSPSYATDTQYF
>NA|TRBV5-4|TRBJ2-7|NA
TGTGCCAGCAGCCTGGGGGCGTGGGAGAGTACCTACGAGCAGTACTTC
CASSLGAWESTYEQYF
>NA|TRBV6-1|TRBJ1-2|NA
TGTGCCAGCACGGACCTCTATGGCTACACCTTC
CASTDLYGYTF
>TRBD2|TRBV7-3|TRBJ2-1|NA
TGTGCCAGCAGCTTGGGACTAGCCGGCCACTTATACAATGAGCAGTTCTTC
CASSLGLAGHLYNEQFF
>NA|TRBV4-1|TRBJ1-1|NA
TGCGCCAGCAGCCGCGAGGGAGGGCAGGCTGAAGCTTTCTTT
CASSREGGQAEAFF
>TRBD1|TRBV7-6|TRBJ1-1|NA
TGTGCCAGCAGTGATATATCCACAGGGGACAACACTGAAGCTTTCTTT
CASSDISTGDNTEAFF
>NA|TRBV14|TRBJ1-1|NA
TGTGCCAGCAGCCAAGCCGAACAAGGGTGGGAAGCTTTCTTT
CASSQAEQGWEAFF
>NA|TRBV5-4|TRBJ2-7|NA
TGTGCCAGCTCGACTGGCCTACTCGGGGCCTACGAGCAGTACTTC
CASSTGLLGAYEQYF
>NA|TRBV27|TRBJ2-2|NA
TGTGCCAGCAGTTTTTCGGGCGGTACCAGGGAGCTGTTTTTT
CASSFSGGTRELFF
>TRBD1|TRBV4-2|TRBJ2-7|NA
TGTGCCAGCAGCCAAGACTTAACCGGGACAGGGGGCTCCTACGAGCAGTACTTC
CASSQDLTGTGGSYEQYF
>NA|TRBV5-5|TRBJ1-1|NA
TGTGCCAGCAGCTCCCAGGGGACTGAAGCTTTCTTT
CASSSQGTEAFF
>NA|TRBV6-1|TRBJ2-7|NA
TGTGCCAGCAACTCACAGGGAAGCTACCACGAGCAGTACTTC
CASNSQGSYHEQYF
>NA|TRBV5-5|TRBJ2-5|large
TGTGCCAGCAGCTTGGGACTAGGGGGATCCGAGACCCAGTACTTC
CASSLGLGGSETQYF
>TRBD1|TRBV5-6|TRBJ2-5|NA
TGTGCCAGCAGCCGGGACAGGGTCGTAGAGACCCAGTACTTC
CASSRDRVVETQYF
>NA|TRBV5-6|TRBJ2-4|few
TGTGCCAGCAGCATAGGGGCGGTCTCCGCTGGCAAAAACATTCAGTACTTC
CASSIGAVSAGKNIQYF
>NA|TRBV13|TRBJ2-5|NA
TGTGCCAGCAGCTTAGTCGGAGAGACCCAGTACTTC
CASSLVGETQYF
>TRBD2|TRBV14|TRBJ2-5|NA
TGTGCCAGCAGACCTAGCGGGGGACAGAAAAAGACCCAGTACTTC
CASRPSGGQKKTQYF
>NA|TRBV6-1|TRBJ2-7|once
TGTGCCAGCAGTGAAGCGCATTCAACCAACCTGGGACGGGAGCAGTACTTC
CASSEAHSTNLGREQYF
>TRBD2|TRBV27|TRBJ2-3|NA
TGTGCCAGCAGTACAACTAGCGGGGGGGCGGGAGATACGCAGTATTTT
CASSTTSGGAGDTQYF